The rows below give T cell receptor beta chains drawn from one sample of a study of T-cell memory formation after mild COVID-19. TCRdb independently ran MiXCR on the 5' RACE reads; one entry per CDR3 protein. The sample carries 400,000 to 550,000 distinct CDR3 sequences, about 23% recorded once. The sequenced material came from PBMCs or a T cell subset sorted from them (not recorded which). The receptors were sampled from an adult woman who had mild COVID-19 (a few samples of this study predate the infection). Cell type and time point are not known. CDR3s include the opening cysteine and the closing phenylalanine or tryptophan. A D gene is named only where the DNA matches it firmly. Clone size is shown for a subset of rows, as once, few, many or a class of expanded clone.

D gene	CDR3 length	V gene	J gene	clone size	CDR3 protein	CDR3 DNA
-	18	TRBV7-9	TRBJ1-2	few	CASSQATTPDSSNYGYTF	TGTGCCAGCAGCCAAGCAACAACCCCCGACAGTTCTAACTATGGCTACACCTTC
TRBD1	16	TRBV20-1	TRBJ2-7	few	CSAELGGQVASYEQYF	TGCAGTGCTGAGCTAGGCGGACAGGTCGCATCCTACGAGCAGTACTTC
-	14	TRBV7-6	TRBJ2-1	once	CASSARQAVNEQFF	TGTGCCAGCAGCGCTAGACAGGCTGTCAATGAGCAGTTCTTC
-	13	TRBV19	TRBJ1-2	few	CASTPDRAGGYTF	TGTGCCAGTACCCCGGATCGGGCGGGTGGCTACACCTTC
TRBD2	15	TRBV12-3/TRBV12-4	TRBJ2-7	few	CASSTGLAGGYEQYF	TGTGCCAGCAGCACGGGACTAGCGGGAGGATACGAGCAGTACTTC
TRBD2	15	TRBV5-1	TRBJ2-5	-	CASSRRGGLQETQYF	TGCGCCAGCAGCCGCCGGGGGGGGCTCCAAGAGACCCAGTACTTC
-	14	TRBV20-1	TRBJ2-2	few	CSARVEGNTGELFF	TGCAGTGCTAGAGTCGAGGGCAACACCGGGGAGCTGTTTTTT
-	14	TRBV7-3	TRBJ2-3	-	CASSPSGGLETQYF	TGTGCCAGCAGCCCTTCCGGGGGCCTCGAGACGCAGTATTTT
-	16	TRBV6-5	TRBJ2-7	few	CASSYSRGPSSYEQYF	TGTGCCAGCAGTTACTCGAGAGGGCCTAGCTCCTACGAGCAGTACTTC
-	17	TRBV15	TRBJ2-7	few	CATSSLGGRGTSYEQYF	TGTGCCACCAGCAGTCTGGGCGGTAGGGGGACCTCCTACGAGCAGTACTTC
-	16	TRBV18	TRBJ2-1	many	CASSPPGRSSYNEQFF	TGTGCCAGCTCACCACCCGGGCGAAGCTCCTACAATGAGCAGTTCTTC